A selection of T cell receptor beta chains follows, all from one sample in a study of identical twins. Each CDR3 protein is one row after TCRdb ran MiXCR on the 5' RACE reads. The sample carries approximately 530,000 distinct CDR3 sequences, around 20% recorded once. Another study also made use of these data, one on yellow fever vaccine responses in identical twins.

The source material was CD4+ T cells sorted from blood. The source is a woman aged 18-29 years in good health. Each CDR3 is given with its conserved first and last residue. Fields, in order: clone size, J gene, D gene, V gene, CDR3 DNA, CDR3 protein. The D gene is left open where the match is weak. Some rows have no size entry. The others give once, few or many, or a class for an expanded clone.

size: NA
J: TRBJ2-5
D: TRBD2
V: TRBV5-6
DNA: TGTGCCAGCACCCCGGGGGCTAGCGGGGCGTACCAAGAGACCCAGTACTTC
CDR3: CASTPGASGAYQETQYF

size: NA
J: TRBJ1-1
D: NA
V: TRBV20-1
DNA: TGCAGTGCAAGACAAGTAGTACGGCCGAACACTGAAGCTTTCTTT
CDR3: CSARQVVRPNTEAFF

size: NA
J: TRBJ2-1
D: TRBD2
V: TRBV28
DNA: TGTGCCAGCAGTACAGGACTAGCGGGAGATGCTGAGCAGTTCTTC
CDR3: CASSTGLAGDAEQFF

size: NA
J: TRBJ1-1
D: NA
V: TRBV20-1
DNA: TGCAGTGCTAGAGCGGGGGCAAGGACTGAAGCTTTCTTT
CDR3: CSARAGARTEAFF

size: few
J: TRBJ1-2
D: NA
V: TRBV5-1
DNA: TGCGCCAGCAGCTCCGGGCTGGGGGGCGTGAGCTATGGCTACACCTTC
CDR3: CASSSGLGGVSYGYTF

size: few
J: TRBJ1-4
D: NA
V: TRBV12-3/TRBV12-4
DNA: TGTGCCAGCAGCGACCCCGGGGGCGGTAATGAAAAACTGTTTTTT
CDR3: CASSDPGGGNEKLFF

size: many
J: TRBJ2-1
D: NA
V: TRBV12-3/TRBV12-4
DNA: TGTGCCAGCAGTTTAGTCAATGAGCAGTTCTTC
CDR3: CASSLVNEQFF

size: once
J: TRBJ1-1
D: TRBD1
V: TRBV3-1
DNA: TGTGCCAGCAGCCAAATACAGGGGGCGAACACTGAAGCTTTCTTT
CDR3: CASSQIQGANTEAFF

size: few
J: TRBJ2-4
D: TRBD2
V: TRBV2
DNA: TGTGCCAGCGTCCCGGTTCTCCGCGGGGGAACCCATAAAAACATTCAGTACTTC
CDR3: CASVPVLRGGTHKNIQYF

size: few
J: TRBJ1-6
D: NA
V: TRBV5-1
DNA: TGCGCCAGCAGCCTATGGAGCGGGCAGCCTAATTCACCCCTCCACTTT
CDR3: CASSLWSGQPNSPLHF

size: few
J: TRBJ1-5
D: TRBD1
V: TRBV7-8
DNA: TGTGCCAGCAGCCGGGACAGGGGCCAGCAGCCCCAGCATTTT
CDR3: CASSRDRGQQPQHF

size: NA
J: TRBJ1-2
D: TRBD1
V: TRBV2
DNA: TGTGCCAGCAGTGACTACAGGGGACGGGGCTACACCTTC
CDR3: CASSDYRGRGYTF

size: NA
J: TRBJ2-3
D: NA
V: TRBV7-9
DNA: TGTGCCAGCAGCTTAGCCGGGGAGTTCAGAACAGATACGCAGTATTTT
CDR3: CASSLAGEFRTDTQYF

size: NA
J: TRBJ1-1
D: NA
V: TRBV5-1
DNA: TGCGCCAGCAGCGTGGCAGTGGGGGGGGAAAGTGAAGCTTTCTTT
CDR3: CASSVAVGGESEAFF

size: NA
J: TRBJ1-5
D: NA
V: TRBV6-1
DNA: TGTGCCAGCAAAGGTGAGACAGGCGGGAATCAGCCCCAGCATTTT
CDR3: CASKGETGGNQPQHF

size: once
J: TRBJ2-1
D: NA
V: TRBV18
DNA: TGTGCCAGCTCAAGTAGCGTTCTCACCAATGAGCAGTTCTTC
CDR3: CASSSSVLTNEQFF

size: NA
J: TRBJ2-1
D: NA
V: TRBV6-6
DNA: TGTGCCAGCAGTGCTAGCATCTATGAGCAGTTCTTC
CDR3: CASSASIYEQFF

size: many
J: TRBJ2-1
D: NA
V: TRBV29-1
DNA: TGCAGCGCCCCGCGGCACCCATACAATGAGCAGTTCTTC
CDR3: CSAPRHPYNEQFF

size: NA
J: TRBJ2-1
D: TRBD2
V: TRBV20-1
DNA: TGCAGTGCTAAAGTAGGGTCTAGCGGGAGAGAAGAGCAGTTCTTC
CDR3: CSAKVGSSGREEQFF

size: NA
J: TRBJ2-1
D: TRBD1
V: TRBV5-1
DNA: TGCGCCAGCAGCCAACCCACCCGGGACAGGGACAATGAGCAGTTCTTC
CDR3: CASSQPTRDRDNEQFF

size: many
J: TRBJ2-3
D: NA
V: TRBV12-3/TRBV12-4
DNA: TGTGCCAGCAGCTCAGTTTCAGATACGCAGTATTTT
CDR3: CASSSVSDTQYF

size: few
J: TRBJ2-5
D: TRBD1
V: TRBV14
DNA: TGTGCCAGCAGCCAAGACCGTAGGACAGGAGGAGAGACCCAGTACTTC
CDR3: CASSQDRRTGGETQYF

size: NA
J: TRBJ1-3
D: NA
V: TRBV5-1
DNA: TGCGCCAGCAGCTTGGAGGCACCCTCTGGAAACACCATATATTTT
CDR3: CASSLEAPSGNTIYF

size: NA
J: TRBJ2-5
D: TRBD2
V: TRBV29-1
DNA: TGCAGCGCCCTGACTAGCGGGAGGGGAGAGACCCAGTACTTC
CDR3: CSALTSGRGETQYF

size: few
J: TRBJ1-2
D: NA
V: TRBV6-5
DNA: TGTGCCAGCAGTTCTTATAGCGATTACGACTATGGCTACACCTTC
CDR3: CASSSYSDYDYGYTF

size: NA
J: TRBJ2-3
D: NA
V: TRBV6-5
DNA: TGTGCCAGCAGTTACTCGTCGGGGGGCAGCACAGATACGCAGTATTTT
CDR3: CASSYSSGGSTDTQYF

size: few
J: TRBJ1-1
D: NA
V: TRBV14
DNA: TGTGCCAGCAGCCAAGGCTTGGTAGGTCAGGCTTTCTTT
CDR3: CASSQGLVGQAFF

size: NA
J: TRBJ2-2
D: NA
V: TRBV24-1
DNA: TGTGCCACCAGTGCTTGGGGAGGCACCGGGGAGCTGTTTTTT
CDR3: CATSAWGGTGELFF

size: NA
J: TRBJ1-2
D: NA
V: TRBV20-1
DNA: TGCAGTGCTAGAATTCCGGACCACTATGGCTACACCTTC
CDR3: CSARIPDHYGYTF

size: many
J: TRBJ2-1
D: NA
V: TRBV27
DNA: TGTGCCAGCAGTAGGACCTACAATGAGCAGTTCTTC
CDR3: CASSRTYNEQFF

size: few
J: TRBJ2-1
D: NA
V: TRBV6-5
DNA: TGTGCCAGCAGTTACTCGCCCGCTAGCAGCTCCTACAATGAGCAGTTCTTC
CDR3: CASSYSPASSSYNEQFF

size: few
J: TRBJ2-1
D: NA
V: TRBV3-1
DNA: TGTGCCAGCAGCCAAGCGGGGAGTGAGCAGTTCTTC
CDR3: CASSQAGSEQFF

size: NA
J: TRBJ2-1
D: TRBD2
V: TRBV20-1
DNA: TGCAGTGCTAAAACCCTAGCGGGAGGGGACAATGAGCAGTTCTTC
CDR3: CSAKTLAGGDNEQFF

size: NA
J: TRBJ1-2
D: NA
V: TRBV5-5
DNA: TGTGCCAGCACCCCCCTGGGAGGCAACACACTCTATGGCTACACCTTC
CDR3: CASTPLGGNTLYGYTF

size: NA
J: TRBJ2-1
D: NA
V: TRBV24-1
DNA: TGTGCCACCAGTGATTCGGGGGAGAATGAGCAGTTCTTC
CDR3: CATSDSGENEQFF

size: NA
J: TRBJ1-4
D: NA
V: TRBV7-2
DNA: TGTGCCAGCAGTTACCAGGGGCGGGAAAAACTGTTTTTT
CDR3: CASSYQGREKLFF

size: many
J: TRBJ1-4
D: NA
V: TRBV12-3/TRBV12-4
DNA: TGTGCCAGCAGTAACAGGGAAAAACTGTTTTTT
CDR3: CASSNREKLFF

size: NA
J: TRBJ1-6
D: NA
V: TRBV5-6
DNA: TGTGCCAGCAGCCGACAGGCGGGGATAATTTCACCCCTCCACTTT
CDR3: CASSRQAGIISPLHF

size: NA
J: TRBJ1-3
D: NA
V: TRBV12-5
DNA: TGTGCTAGTGGTTTGGCGAAGTCCGGAAGAAACACCATATATTTT
CDR3: CASGLAKSGRNTIYF

size: once
J: TRBJ2-1
D: TRBD2
V: TRBV20-1
DNA: TGCAGTGCTAGAGATAGACTAGCGTACTACAATGAGCAGTTCTTC
CDR3: CSARDRLAYYNEQFF

size: few
J: TRBJ2-3
D: NA
V: TRBV6-1
DNA: TGTGCCAGCAGTCCACAGGGTTTTGGCACAGATACGCAGTATTTT
CDR3: CASSPQGFGTDTQYF

size: NA
J: TRBJ2-4
D: TRBD2
V: TRBV12-3/TRBV12-4
DNA: TGTGCCAGCATACTAGCGGGAGGGCCGACCAAAAACATTCAGTACTTC
CDR3: CASILAGGPTKNIQYF

size: NA
J: TRBJ1-4
D: NA
V: TRBV12-3/TRBV12-4
DNA: TGTGCCAGCACCCCCGACCTGGGATTAAATGAAAAACTGTTTTTT
CDR3: CASTPDLGLNEKLFF

size: NA
J: TRBJ2-1
D: TRBD1
V: TRBV7-6
DNA: TGTGCCAGCAGCCCGGCCGGGACAGGGGTATCTAATGAGCAGTTCTTC
CDR3: CASSPAGTGVSNEQFF

size: few
J: TRBJ1-5
D: NA
V: TRBV20-1
DNA: TGCAGTGCTAGAGCTTCAGGGATGGTTACTCAGCCCCAGCATTTT
CDR3: CSARASGMVTQPQHF

size: NA
J: TRBJ2-5
D: TRBD2
V: TRBV9
DNA: TGTGCCAGCAGCGCCCTAGGGACTACCCAAGAGACCCAGTACTTC
CDR3: CASSALGTTQETQYF

size: few
J: TRBJ1-2
D: NA
V: TRBV7-9
DNA: TGTGCCAGCAGCTTTTCTACAGGGACCTATGGCTACACCTTC
CDR3: CASSFSTGTYGYTF

size: NA
J: TRBJ2-1
D: NA
V: TRBV5-5
DNA: TGTGCCAGCAGCTTGGGGTCGACGGCAACCTACAATGAGCAGTTCTTC
CDR3: CASSLGSTATYNEQFF

size: NA
J: TRBJ2-2
D: TRBD2
V: TRBV11-2
DNA: TGTGCCAGCAGCCGCCGGGCCCCAGCGGGAGGAAACACCGGGGAGCTGTTTTTT
CDR3: CASSRRAPAGGNTGELFF